What follows describes a single TCR beta chain. The antigen remains undetermined. Method: immunoSEQ multiplex PCR; TCRdb's copy keeps in-frame clones and lacks some. The sample has around 74,000 clones, 85% to 90% seen once. This specimen comes from a study of OX40 agonist ivuxolimab in advanced cancers. Study at large: Participants averaged approximately 61 years of age (range about 23 to 79) and were less than 85% male. Partial responses occurred in three patients (one hepatocellular carcinoma, two cutaneous melanoma).

Notes on the study in general: Among T cells, CD8+ cells averaged more expanded clones than CD4+ cells. Dose levels from 0.1 to 3.0 mg/kg saw CD4+ and CD8+ blood T cells expand clonally by week 6.

Germline loops: CDR1 LNHDA, CDR2 SQIVND (reference sequence). Trimming took 5 bases from V and 4 from J, leaving 8 bases between them. This CDR3 is 12 amino acids long. Here the sequenced sample was CD4+ or CD8+ T cells sorted from blood, taken in a trial of the OX40 agonist ivuxolimab. V gene TRBV19 combines with J gene TRBJ1-2; D is uncertain. The clonotype originates from an adult with an advanced solid tumor such as melanoma, head and neck, liver or kidney cancer. The CDR3 nucleotides are TGTGCCAGTAGTCGGACGGGCTATGGCTACACCTTC. It is translated as CASSRTGYGYTF. The variable domain in full, with the rest retrieved from reference TRBV19 and TRBJ1-2, is DGGITQSPKYLFRKEGQNVTLSCEQNLNHDAMYWYRQDPGQGLRLIYYSQIVNDFQKGDIAEGYSVSREKKESFPLTVTSAQKNPTAFYLCASSRTGYGYTFGSGTRLTVV.